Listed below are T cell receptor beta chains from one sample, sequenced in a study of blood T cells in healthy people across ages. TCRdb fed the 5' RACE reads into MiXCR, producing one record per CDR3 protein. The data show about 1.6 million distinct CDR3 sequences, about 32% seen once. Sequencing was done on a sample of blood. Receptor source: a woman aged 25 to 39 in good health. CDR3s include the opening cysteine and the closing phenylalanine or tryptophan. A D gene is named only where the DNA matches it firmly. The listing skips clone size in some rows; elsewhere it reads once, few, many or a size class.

CDR3nt: TGTGCCAGTGGGGCGGTATACGAGCAGTACTTC
CDR3aa: CASGAVYEQYF
abundance: -
v_gene: TRBV19
d_gene: -
j_gene: TRBJ2-7

CDR3nt: TGCGCCAGCAGCCAAAGAGTGGAGGGGACAGGACGTAAGATATTTTCACCCCTCCACTTT
CDR3aa: CASSQRVEGTGRKIFSPLHF
abundance: few
v_gene: TRBV4-1
d_gene: TRBD1
j_gene: TRBJ1-6

CDR3nt: TGTGCCAGCAGACCGAGGGGGACAGGGAACAATGAGCAGTTCTTC
CDR3aa: CASRPRGTGNNEQFF
abundance: -
v_gene: TRBV27
d_gene: TRBD1
j_gene: TRBJ2-1

CDR3nt: TGTGCCAGCAGTGAAGAAAGGGATACGCAGTATTTT
CDR3aa: CASSEERDTQYF
abundance: few
v_gene: TRBV6-1
d_gene: -
j_gene: TRBJ2-3

CDR3nt: TGTGCCAGCAGCCCGACACGGACTGCCGGGAATGAGCAGTTCTTC
CDR3aa: CASSPTRTAGNEQFF
abundance: few
v_gene: TRBV27
d_gene: -
j_gene: TRBJ2-1

CDR3nt: TGTGCCAGCAGCCAAGTTGGGCTCCGGAGCTCCTACAATGAGCAGTTCTTC
CDR3aa: CASSQVGLRSSYNEQFF
abundance: -
v_gene: TRBV4-2
d_gene: -
j_gene: TRBJ2-1

CDR3nt: TGTGCCAGCAGCTCCAGTTGGGGTGAGCAGTTCTTC
CDR3aa: CASSSSWGEQFF
abundance: few
v_gene: TRBV6-5
d_gene: -
j_gene: TRBJ2-1

CDR3nt: TGCAGCGTAATCCTTCTGGAGGGCTACAATGAGCAGTTCTTC
CDR3aa: CSVILLEGYNEQFF
abundance: many
v_gene: TRBV29-1
d_gene: -
j_gene: TRBJ2-1

CDR3nt: TGCAGCGCCCCCCAAATGCGGAGCACAGATACACAGTATTTT
CDR3aa: CSAPQMRSTDTQYF
abundance: -
v_gene: TRBV29-1
d_gene: -
j_gene: TRBJ2-3

CDR3nt: TGTGCCATCAGTGAGTCCCCATATAAGAACGAGCAGTACTTC
CDR3aa: CAISESPYKNEQYF
abundance: few
v_gene: TRBV10-3
d_gene: -
j_gene: TRBJ2-7

CDR3nt: TGTGCCAACAGGGGGACTAGCGGAGGTTACAATGAGCAGTTCTTC
CDR3aa: CANRGTSGGYNEQFF
abundance: -
v_gene: TRBV27
d_gene: TRBD2
j_gene: TRBJ2-1

CDR3nt: TGCGCCAGCAGCCAAGAGGAAACCAGCGAGCAGTACTTC
CDR3aa: CASSQEETSEQYF
abundance: -
v_gene: TRBV4-1
d_gene: -
j_gene: TRBJ2-7

CDR3nt: TGCAGTGCTAGTCCCAATAGCGACTACGAGCAGTACTTC
CDR3aa: CSASPNSDYEQYF
abundance: -
v_gene: TRBV20-1
d_gene: -
j_gene: TRBJ2-7

CDR3nt: TGTGCCAGCAGGACTACCGGGACAGGGGGCCAAGATACGCAGTATTTT
CDR3aa: CASRTTGTGGQDTQYF
abundance: -
v_gene: TRBV12-1
d_gene: -
j_gene: TRBJ2-3

CDR3nt: TGCGCCAGCAGCTCGGTGACTTCCTACAATGAGCAGTTCTTC
CDR3aa: CASSSVTSYNEQFF
abundance: -
v_gene: TRBV5-1
d_gene: -
j_gene: TRBJ2-1

CDR3nt: TGTGCCTGGACTGGGGAGGATACGCAGTATTTT
CDR3aa: CAWTGEDTQYF
abundance: -
v_gene: TRBV30
d_gene: -
j_gene: TRBJ2-3

CDR3nt: TGTGCCAGCAGCTCCTGGAGTAGCGGGAGGCGGGAGACCCAGTACTTC
CDR3aa: CASSSWSSGRRETQYF
abundance: few
v_gene: TRBV7-7
d_gene: TRBD2
j_gene: TRBJ2-5

CDR3nt: TGTGCCAGCAGTTTGTTTGGACAGACTCAAGAGACCCAGTACTTC
CDR3aa: CASSLFGQTQETQYF
abundance: -
v_gene: TRBV28
d_gene: -
j_gene: TRBJ2-5

CDR3nt: TGCAGTGCTAGAGATCTGCAGCGGGGGGGGGAGACCCAGTACTTC
CDR3aa: CSARDLQRGGETQYF
abundance: -
v_gene: TRBV20-1
d_gene: TRBD2
j_gene: TRBJ2-5

CDR3nt: TGCAGTGCTAGCGGGACCTTATTCTACAATGAGCAGTTCTTC
CDR3aa: CSASGTLFYNEQFF
abundance: -
v_gene: TRBV20-1
d_gene: -
j_gene: TRBJ2-1

CDR3nt: TGCGCCAGCAAACGGGACTTTCCCTACGAGCAGTACTTC
CDR3aa: CASKRDFPYEQYF
abundance: -
v_gene: TRBV5-1
d_gene: -
j_gene: TRBJ2-7

CDR3nt: TGCAGTGCTCCCCGTGTTAGTGGGGTCACAGATACGCAGTATTTT
CDR3aa: CSAPRVSGVTDTQYF
abundance: -
v_gene: TRBV20-1
d_gene: -
j_gene: TRBJ2-3

CDR3nt: TGTGCCAGCAGCCGAGGGACAGGGGCAGCAGATACGCAGTATTTT
CDR3aa: CASSRGTGAADTQYF
abundance: few
v_gene: TRBV27
d_gene: TRBD1
j_gene: TRBJ2-3

CDR3nt: TGTGCCAGCAGCGACGGACACTACTATGGCTACACCTTC
CDR3aa: CASSDGHYYGYTF
abundance: -
v_gene: TRBV9
d_gene: -
j_gene: TRBJ1-2

CDR3nt: TGTGCCAGCAGCTTGGTGGACAGGGCTGTAAATGAGCAGTTCTTC
CDR3aa: CASSLVDRAVNEQFF
abundance: few
v_gene: TRBV5-6
d_gene: TRBD1
j_gene: TRBJ2-1

CDR3nt: TGTGCCAGCAGGGGTCGGCTTGCAACTAATGAAAAACTGTTTTTT
CDR3aa: CASRGRLATNEKLFF
abundance: once
v_gene: TRBV2
d_gene: -
j_gene: TRBJ1-4

CDR3nt: TGTGCCAGCAGCTTGGTGGTGGAAAACTATGGCTACACCTTC
CDR3aa: CASSLVVENYGYTF
abundance: few
v_gene: TRBV5-4
d_gene: -
j_gene: TRBJ1-2

CDR3nt: TGTGCCAGCAGCGCAGACAGGGAGAACACCGGGGAGCTGTTTTTT
CDR3aa: CASSADRENTGELFF
abundance: -
v_gene: TRBV6-1
d_gene: TRBD1
j_gene: TRBJ2-2

CDR3nt: TGCAGTGCTAGCCCATCTAGCGGAGCGGAGACCCAGTACTTC
CDR3aa: CSASPSSGAETQYF
abundance: -
v_gene: TRBV20-1
d_gene: TRBD2
j_gene: TRBJ2-5

CDR3nt: TGTGCCAGCAGCTTAGGGACAGGGTTATCACCCCTCCACTTT
CDR3aa: CASSLGTGLSPLHF
abundance: few
v_gene: TRBV13
d_gene: TRBD1
j_gene: TRBJ1-6

CDR3nt: TGCAGTGCCACCGAGTCCCAAGAGACCCAGTACTTC
CDR3aa: CSATESQETQYF
abundance: many
v_gene: TRBV20-1
d_gene: -
j_gene: TRBJ2-5

CDR3nt: TGTGCCAGCAGTGAAAAACAGGGGGTCGAGCAGTACTTC
CDR3aa: CASSEKQGVEQYF
abundance: few
v_gene: TRBV6-1
d_gene: TRBD1
j_gene: TRBJ2-7

CDR3nt: TGTGCCAGCAGCCCTAGCTTACCTCCACAGGATACGCAGTATTTT
CDR3aa: CASSPSLPPQDTQYF
abundance: few
v_gene: TRBV3-1
d_gene: -
j_gene: TRBJ2-3

CDR3nt: TGCGCCAGCAGCTTGGTAGGGTACGAGTCACCGAGAGAGCAGTACTTC
CDR3aa: CASSLVGYESPREQYF
abundance: -
v_gene: TRBV5-1
d_gene: -
j_gene: TRBJ2-7

CDR3nt: TGTGCCAGCAGTTTCGCTGCTTATAGTGGTCCAGATACGCAGTATTTT
CDR3aa: CASSFAAYSGPDTQYF
abundance: few
v_gene: TRBV27
d_gene: -
j_gene: TRBJ2-3

CDR3nt: TGCGCCAGCAGCCAAGAAGGTCCCGGCAGGGCAGGGGGCCACACCTTC
CDR3aa: CASSQEGPGRAGGHTF
abundance: -
v_gene: TRBV4-1
d_gene: TRBD1
j_gene: TRBJ1-2

CDR3nt: TGCGCCAGCGAAAGGGGGGGGCCCTACAATGAGCAGTTCTTC
CDR3aa: CASERGGPYNEQFF
abundance: -
v_gene: TRBV5-1
d_gene: -
j_gene: TRBJ2-1

CDR3nt: TGCAGCGTTGAACCCCCTCCAATATCCTACAATGAGCAGTTCTTC
CDR3aa: CSVEPPPISYNEQFF
abundance: many
v_gene: TRBV29-1
d_gene: -
j_gene: TRBJ2-1

CDR3nt: TGTGCCAGCAGTTACCCTAAGCGGGAGGGTTCGACGCACGAGCAGTACTTC
CDR3aa: CASSYPKREGSTHEQYF
abundance: -
v_gene: TRBV28
d_gene: TRBD2
j_gene: TRBJ2-7

CDR3nt: TGCGCCAGCAGTGAGGGGAGCGATACGCAGTATTTT
CDR3aa: CASSEGSDTQYF
abundance: many
v_gene: TRBV10-1
d_gene: -
j_gene: TRBJ2-3

CDR3nt: TGTGCCAGCAGTGAAGTTCAGGGCCAAGAGACCCAGTACTTC
CDR3aa: CASSEVQGQETQYF
abundance: few
v_gene: TRBV25-1
d_gene: -
j_gene: TRBJ2-5

CDR3nt: TGTGCCAGCAGCGCCGGGACTTCACCCCACTACGAGCAGTACTTC
CDR3aa: CASSAGTSPHYEQYF
abundance: few
v_gene: TRBV9
d_gene: -
j_gene: TRBJ2-7

CDR3nt: TGCGCCAGCAGCCAAGGAAGGTTACTCTCCGGGACAGCTATGAACACTGAAGCTTTCTTT
CDR3aa: CASSQGRLLSGTAMNTEAFF
abundance: -
v_gene: TRBV4-1
d_gene: TRBD1
j_gene: TRBJ1-1

CDR3nt: TGTGCCAGCAGTGTAGATCCTCTAGGCGAGCAGTACTTC
CDR3aa: CASSVDPLGEQYF
abundance: -
v_gene: TRBV2
d_gene: -
j_gene: TRBJ2-7

CDR3nt: TGCGCCAGCAGCTTGGCCTCTGGACTAGCGGGCTACAATGAGCAGTTCTTC
CDR3aa: CASSLASGLAGYNEQFF
abundance: few
v_gene: TRBV5-1
d_gene: TRBD2
j_gene: TRBJ2-1

CDR3nt: TGTGCCAGCACCCTATTAGGGGGGGCGCGGGCCAAAAACATTCAGTACTTC
CDR3aa: CASTLLGGARAKNIQYF
abundance: -
v_gene: TRBV5-8
d_gene: -
j_gene: TRBJ2-4

CDR3nt: TGTGCCAGCAGCGTAGAACCGGCGGGACTAGCGGCCTACGAGCAGTACTTC
CDR3aa: CASSVEPAGLAAYEQYF
abundance: -
v_gene: TRBV9
d_gene: TRBD2
j_gene: TRBJ2-7

CDR3nt: TGTGCCAGCAGTGAAGCTGGGATGATAAACTATGGCTACACCTTC
CDR3aa: CASSEAGMINYGYTF
abundance: few
v_gene: TRBV2
d_gene: -
j_gene: TRBJ1-2

CDR3nt: TGTGCCAGCAGTCGAACAGACAGGGACAATCAGCCCCAGCATTTT
CDR3aa: CASSRTDRDNQPQHF
abundance: few
v_gene: TRBV25-1
d_gene: TRBD1
j_gene: TRBJ1-5

CDR3nt: TGTGCCAGCAGCTGGGAGATTAGACAAGAGACCCAGTACTTC
CDR3aa: CASSWEIRQETQYF
abundance: -
v_gene: TRBV7-8
d_gene: -
j_gene: TRBJ2-5

CDR3nt: TGTGCCACCAGTGAGGGACTCCGCTACAATGAGCAGTTCTTC
CDR3aa: CATSEGLRYNEQFF
abundance: -
v_gene: TRBV24-1
d_gene: -
j_gene: TRBJ2-1

CDR3nt: TGTGCCAGCAGCTCCCCTAAACTAGCGGGTTTTGAGCAGTTCTTC
CDR3aa: CASSSPKLAGFEQFF
abundance: -
v_gene: TRBV11-2
d_gene: TRBD2
j_gene: TRBJ2-1

CDR3nt: TGCGCCAGCAGCTTGTCACCGACCAGCACAGATACGCGGTATTTT
CDR3aa: CASSLSPTSTDTRYF
abundance: -
v_gene: TRBV5-1
d_gene: -
j_gene: TRBJ2-3

CDR3nt: TGCAGTGCAATGCGGGAGTCTGAAGCTTTCTTT
CDR3aa: CSAMRESEAFF
abundance: -
v_gene: TRBV20-1
d_gene: -
j_gene: TRBJ1-1

CDR3nt: TGCAGTGCGACACCGGGACACAACTCCTACGAGCAGTACTTC
CDR3aa: CSATPGHNSYEQYF
abundance: many
v_gene: TRBV20-1
d_gene: -
j_gene: TRBJ2-7

CDR3nt: TGTGCCAGCAGTAGTTATTGGGTGGGAGAGCTAAGCAACACTGAAGCTTTCTTT
CDR3aa: CASSSYWVGELSNTEAFF
abundance: -
v_gene: TRBV6-1
d_gene: -
j_gene: TRBJ1-1

CDR3nt: TGCAGTGCCCCGACAGTATATACTCATAGCAATCAGCCCCAGCATTTT
CDR3aa: CSAPTVYTHSNQPQHF
abundance: few
v_gene: TRBV20-1
d_gene: -
j_gene: TRBJ1-5